The 18 T cell receptor beta chains below come from one sample, sequenced in a study of T cell responses to AZD1222 COVID-19 vaccine. The table came from immunoSEQ multiplex PCR; TCRdb's copy has only in-frame clones and leaves some out. Counted here are 150,000 to 180,000 clones, about 87% occurring once; the ten biggest clones make up around 3%. The sample here was peripheral blood, taken on day 0 of AZD1222 vaccination. Receptors were obtained from an adult in good health.

The gene calls are TRBV5-1 and TRBJ2-5; 7 bases align to TRBD2. The CDR3 length is 15 residues. V gave up 6 bases and J gave up 1 base; unmatched junction bases: 9. Germline assignment: CDR1 SGHRS and CDR2 YFSETQ. The CDR3 reads CASKVIASGQETQYF. CDR3 nucleotides: TGCGCCAGCAAGGTAATAGCTAGCGGCCAAGAGACCCAGTACTTC.

The chain carries TRBV18 and TRBJ2-7; 9 bases line up with TRBD2. The CDR3 extends over 15 amino acids. Germline assignment: CDR1 KGHSH and CDR2 LQKENI. Unmatched junction bases numbered 13, after V lost 6 bases and J lost 7 bases. The CDR3 coding sequence is TGTGCCAGCTCTCCAGGTACTAGCGGGCGCTCGGAGCAGTACTTC. Translation gives CASSPGTSGRSEQYF.

The genes are TRBV6-5 and TRBJ1-5, with D maybe TRBD1 (5 bases). The CDR3 covers 13 residues. V was clipped by 7 bases and J by 6 bases, with 13 bases between them. Germline V lookup: CDR1 MNHEY, CDR2 SVGAGI. The CDR3 region has the DNA TGTGCCAGCAAGAGGGGAGTAGGTCAGCCCCAGCATTTT. Translation: CASKRGVGQPQHF.

The chain combines TRBV7-3 with TRBJ2-3; D is uncertain. V was clipped by 2 bases and J by 6 bases, with 12 bases between them. The germline V gene has CDR1 SGHTA and CDR2 FQGTGA. The CDR3 extends over 14 amino acids. In nucleotides, the CDR3 is TGTGCCAGCAGCTTATCAATGCCCCCCGATACGCAGTATTTT. This gives the protein CASSLSMPPDTQYF.

This chain joins TRBV6-2 or TRBV6-3 and TRBJ1-5; 7 nucleotides match TRBD1. Looked up from germline, CDR1 is MNHEY and CDR2 is SVGEGT. CDR3 length: 16 amino acids. The V segment lost 4 bases and the J segment 0 bases; nucleotides outside the gene matches: 6. CDR3 in DNA: TGTGCCAGCAGTTGGCCGACAGGGTTTAGCAATCAGCCCCAGCATTTT. This translates into CASSWPTGFSNQPQHF.

The chain carries TRBV9 and TRBJ1-3, with D tentatively TRBD1 (5 bases). V lost 3 bases and J 2 bases, leaving 12 bases between the germline ends. Per germline, CDR1 SGDLS and CDR2 YYNGEE. CDR3 length: 15 residues. The CDR3 DNA sequence: TGTGCCAGCAGCGCCGAGACAGTGACTGGAAACACCATATATTTT. The encoded protein is CASSAETVTGNTIYF.

This clone was counted a single time. The V call is TRBV28, the J call TRBJ2-7; the match to TRBD1 covers 8 bases. This CDR3 has 14 residues. Germline V gene lookup returns CDR1 MDHEN and CDR2 SYDVKM. The V gene end was trimmed by 5 bases and the J gene end by 3 bases; junction bases not matched to a gene: 6. The CDR3 nucleotides are TGTGCCAGCAGTCTTCCGACAGGGGACTACGAGCAGTACTTC. As protein: CASSLPTGDYEQYF.

V is TRBV29-1 and J is TRBJ1-2; possible D gene TRBD1, 6 bases. The CDR3 is made up of 15 amino acids. The germline V gene encodes CDR1 SQVTM and CDR2 ANQGSEA. Between the trimmed V and J ends, which lost 7 bases and 0 bases, there was a span of 18 bases. The CDR3 DNA reads TGCAGCGCCGCTGGGGGCAGTACCCCTAACTATGGCTACACCTTC. Its protein is CSAAGGSTPNYGYTF.

This chain connects TRBV6-1 to TRBJ1-1; a weak D match, TRBD1 (5 bases). Germline V CDR1 and CDR2: MNHNS, SASEGT. V gave up 3 bases and J gave up 1 base, with 12 bases separating them. This CDR3 is 15 amino acids long. The CDR3 DNA reads as TGTGCCAGCAGTGAGAGGGGCCTGGGGAACACTGAAGCTTTCTTT. Its protein is CASSERGLGNTEAFF.

Concerning this clone: The same CDR3 is also encoded by other DNA sequences in this sample. The chain joins TRBV6-5 to TRBJ2-5; 9 bases line up with TRBD1. The CDR3 has 15 residues. Unmatched junction bases numbered 9, after V lost 6 bases and J lost 4 bases. The germline V gene has CDR1 MNHEY and CDR2 SVGAGI. The CDR3 is CASRAGQGGGETQYF. The CDR3 nucleotides are TGTGCCAGCAGAGCGGGACAGGGAGGAGGAGAGACCCAGTACTTC.

This rearrangement joins TRBV6-5 to TRBJ2-2; the D is unclear. The germline V gene has CDR1 MNHEY and CDR2 SVGAGI. Trimming shortened V by 4 bases and J by 3 bases, and 3 bases separated the two germline ends. This CDR3 is built from 12 residues. The CDR3 bases are TGTGCCAGCAGTTCTTACACCGGGGAGCTGTTTTTT. Protein: CASSSYTGELFF.

J is TRBJ1-2 and V is TRBV2; D uncertain. V was clipped by 2 bases and J by 1 base, with 5 bases between them. The CDR3 length is 13 residues. Per germline, CDR1 SNHLY and CDR2 FYNNEI. The CDR3 is CASSESSNYGYTF. The CDR3 DNA reads TGTGCCAGCAGTGAATCCAGTAACTATGGCTACACCTTC.

The CDR3 DNA reads TGCGCCAGCAGCCTGGACAGTTCCGGCTATGGCTACACCTTC. Encoded protein: CASSLDSSGYGYTF. This chain links TRBV4-1 with TRBJ1-2; possibly TRBD1 for D (6 bases). Germline loops: CDR1 MGHRA, CDR2 YSYEKL. V was trimmed by 4 bases and J by 4 bases, leaving 13 bases between them. This CDR3 region has 14 residues.

This chain links TRBV7-3 with TRBJ2-7, with D maybe TRBD2 (7 bases). The CDR3 is 13 residues long. V gave up 8 bases and J gave up 9 bases, with 20 bases separating them. Germline values: CDR1 SGHTA, CDR2 FQGTGA. CDR3 amino acids: CASSPSGGQGQYF. CDR3 DNA: TGTGCCAGCTCCCCCTCGGGGGGCCAAGGGCAGTACTTC.

This clone showed up just a few times. The genes are TRBV4-1 and TRBJ1-2; no firm D call. The germline V and J ends were trimmed by 2 bases and 8 bases, with 15 bases remaining between them. Germline V gene lookup returns CDR1 MGHRA and CDR2 YSYEKL. This CDR3 is 14 amino acids long. The CDR3 DNA reads TGCGCCAGCAGCCAACCGGGCCTCGAAGGCGGCTACACCTTC. It specifies CASSQPGLEGGYTF.

The rearrangement joins TRBV18 to TRBJ2-7; 7 positions match TRBD2. Germline assignment: CDR1 KGHSH and CDR2 LQKENI. The V gene end was trimmed by 7 bases and the J gene end by 7 bases; junction bases not matched to a gene: 7. The CDR3 is 12 residues long. This chain's CDR3 is CASCSSGAEQYF. The CDR3 region has the DNA TGTGCCAGCTGTAGCAGCGGGGCTGAGCAGTACTTC.

CDR3 protein: CASSVEGHTTNEQFF. The DNA of the CDR3 is TGTGCCAGCAGTGTGGAGGGACACACGACCAATGAGCAGTTCTTC. V usage is TRBV6-4 and J usage is TRBJ2-1; D possibly matches TRBD1 or TRBD2 (6 bases each). The CDR3 has 15 residues. CDR1 is MRHNA, CDR2 SNTAGT, per germline. Trimming removed 4 bases from V and 6 bases from J, with 16 bases in between.

This clone was seen a handful of times. The J gene is TRBJ2-7, the V gene TRBV4-1, with D possibly matching TRBD1 (6 bases). This CDR3 spans 14 amino acids. V was cut by 0 bases and J by 3 bases, with 9 bases left in between. The germline V gene has CDR1 MGHRA and CDR2 YSYEKL. The CDR3 DNA sequence: TGCGCCAGCAGCCAAGAAATAGGGGGCTACGAGCAGTACTTC. Translation: CASSQEIGGYEQYF.